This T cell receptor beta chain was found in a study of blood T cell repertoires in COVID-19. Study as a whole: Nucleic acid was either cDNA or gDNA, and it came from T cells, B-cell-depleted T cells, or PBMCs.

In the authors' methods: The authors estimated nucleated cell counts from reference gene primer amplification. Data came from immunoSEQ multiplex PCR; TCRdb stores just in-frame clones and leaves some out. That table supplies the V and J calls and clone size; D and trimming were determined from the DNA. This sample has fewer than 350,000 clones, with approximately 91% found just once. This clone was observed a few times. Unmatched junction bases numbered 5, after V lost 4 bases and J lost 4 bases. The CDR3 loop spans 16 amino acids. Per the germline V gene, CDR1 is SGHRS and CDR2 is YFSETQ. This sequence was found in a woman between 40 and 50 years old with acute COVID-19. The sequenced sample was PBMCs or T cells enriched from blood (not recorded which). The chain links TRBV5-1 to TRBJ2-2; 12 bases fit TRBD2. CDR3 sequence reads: CASSPSGRATTGELFF. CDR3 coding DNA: TGCGCCAGCAGCCCTAGCGGGAGGGCGACCACCGGGGAGCTGTTTTTT.